This T cell receptor (beta chain) was obtained from a study of blood T cells in healthy people across ages. As to this clonotype: What it recognizes is unknown.

Every donor gave about 9 milliliters of peripheral blood. Study results and limitations: No one knew whether donors had CMV, which possibly confounded expanded clonotype changes.

Using a J-beta primer mix together with a sample-barcoded 5' primer, a second PCR was run for roughly 7 to 11 cycles. TCRdb re-called the 5' RACE reads with MiXCR, one entry per CDR3 protein. The sample records more than 900,000 distinct CDR3 sequences, roughly a quarter being singletons. These sequences were also reported in another study, on T cells of mothers and their children. That paper states: The study recruited a few healthy Caucasian mothers and their six children as donors. Extracted RNA, in its entirety, went into cDNA synthesis at 1.5 ug per 15 ul.

The TCR originated in a girl aged 2-10 years in good health. The specimen sequenced was blood.

CDR3 loop: CASSRTGSLFF. The CDR3 DNA reads TGTGCCAGCAGCAGGACAGGGAGTCTGTTTTTT. The chain couples TRBV12-3 or TRBV12-4 to TRBJ1-4, with 8 nucleotides matching TRBD1. J was trimmed by 14 bases and V by 6 bases; bases with no gene match: 5. The CDR3 contains 11 residues.